This T cell receptor beta chain is drawn from a study of T cells in tuberculosis. After thawing and overnight rest, PBMC were stained with GMM-loaded CD1B tetramer, viability dye and anti-CD3 for sorting. C32 glucose monomycolate from Rhodococcus equi was loaded onto the CD1B tetramers. Tetramer-sorted PBMC had been CD14 monocyte-depleted before freezing. From each donor, 95,000 to 100,000 tetramer-negative cells were sorted. The ends lost 1 base at V and 5 bases at J; junction bases unmatched: 9. Germline lookup yields CDR1 SGHRS and CDR2 YFSETQ. The CDR3 is made up of 16 amino acids. Sequencing of TCR-alpha and TCR-beta chains was unpaired. The table came from immunoSEQ multiplex PCR; TCRdb's copy has only in-frame clones and leaves some out. The sample consists of roughly 59,000 clones, 81% of them appearing once. Study-wide results and caveats: Low-affinity CD1B-GMM tetramer-binding T cells may have been missed.

The TCR sequence derives from an adult woman with latent tuberculosis. The sequenced material came from CD1b-GMM tetramer-negative cells sorted from PBMCs. The chain employs TRBV5-1 and TRBJ2-5; 9 positions match TRBD2. CDR3 sequence: CASSLRAGGPIETQYF. In DNA, the CDR3 is TGCGCCAGCAGCTTGCGGGCGGGGGGGCCCATCGAGACCCAGTACTTC. Drawing the rest from reference TRBV5-1 and TRBJ2-5, the complete variable domain is KAGVTQTPRYLIKTRGQQVTLSCSPISGHRSVSWYQQTPGQGLQFLFEYFSETQRNKGNFPGRFSGRQFSNSRSEMNVSTLELGDSALYLCASSLRAGGPIETQYFGPGTRLLVL.